The 6 T cell receptor beta chains given below trace back to one sample, sequenced in a study of blood T cell repertoires in COVID-19. Measured with immunoSEQ multiplex PCR; TCRdb has only the in-frame clones, and not every one. The repertoire holds some 290,000 clones, with nearly 90% as singletons. Material: PBMCs or T cells enriched from blood (not recorded which). These receptors were collected from a young woman who had recovered from COVID-19.

The V and J genes are TRBV7-2 and TRBJ1-5; the match to TRBD1 covers 7 bases. The germline CDR1 and CDR2 sequences are SGHTA and FQGNSA. This CDR3 contains 15 residues. The V gene end was trimmed by 2 bases and the J gene end by 3 bases; junction bases not matched to a gene: 4. This chain's CDR3 is CASSLQTGNNQPQHF. CDR3 DNA sequence: TGTGCCAGCAGCTTACAGACAGGGAACAATCAGCCCCAGCATTTT.

The genes are TRBV19 and TRBJ1-2, with 10 bases identical to TRBD1. CDR3 size: 16 residues. In germline, CDR1 is LNHDA, CDR2 SQIVND (reference sequence). V was pared by 3 bases and J by 3 bases, with 7 bases of the junction left unmatched. CDR3 amino acids: CASSMGGTGDHYGYTF. CDR3 nucleotide sequence: TGTGCCAGTAGTATGGGGGGGACAGGGGATCACTATGGCTACACCTTC.

The chain employs TRBV4-1 and TRBJ1-5, with D perhaps matching TRBD1 (5 bases). Germline CDR1 is MGHRA and CDR2 is YSYEKL. The CDR3 loop spans 18 amino acids. V was shortened by 1 base and J by 3 bases, with 19 bases between the two germline ends. The DNA for the CDR3 is TGCGCCAGCAGCCAAGGATACCTAGGGATAGGGGTCAATCAGCCCCAGCATTTT. As protein: CASSQGYLGIGVNQPQHF.

The CDR3 DNA is TGTGCCATCAGTGGACCTTTGGGAGGGGAGTCCATCACAGATACGCAGTATTTT. It codes for CAISGPLGGESITDTQYF. The chain uses TRBV10-3 and TRBJ2-3; 7 bases map to TRBD2. This CDR3 comprises 18 residues. Unmatched junction bases numbered 15, after V lost 4 bases and J lost 2 bases. Germline values: CDR1 ENHRY, CDR2 SYGVKD.

The chain recombines TRBV10-2 with TRBJ1-4; 7 bases are a match to TRBD1. Germline CDR1 reads WSHSY; CDR2 reads SAAADI. Trimming cost V 4 bases and J 7 bases; bases outside gene matches: 6. CDR3 length equals 14 residues. CDR3 amino acids: CASSVGPGGEKLFF. The CDR3 nucleotides are TGCGCCAGCAGTGTAGGCCCAGGGGGTGAAAAACTGTTTTTT.

The rearrangement uses TRBV10-3 and TRBJ1-3, with a weak D call TRBD1 (6 bases). Deletions cut 6 bases from V and 0 bases from J, with 12 bases between. From germline, CDR1 is ENHRY and CDR2 SYGVKD. The CDR3 runs 15 residues. CDR3 in DNA: TGTGCCATCAGACAGGGTTTCAGCTCTGGAAACACCATATATTTT. The encoded protein is CAIRQGFSSGNTIYF.